Listed below are T cell receptor beta chains from one sample, sequenced in a study of T cell repertoires in cytomegalovirus infection. Antigens of these TCRs are unknown. One entry per CDR3 protein results from TCRdb running MiXCR on the reads. Among about 920,000 distinct CDR3 sequences listed, roughly a third were seen once. This specimen consisted of cultured CD8+ T cells from PBMCs, obtained from culture after CMV antigen stimulation. Receptors were obtained from a human donor in good health (CMV status not recorded). Some clones in this sample may be carry-over from other donors' samples. The CDR3 runs from the conserved cysteine through the conserved F or W. The D gene is left open where the match is weak. Part of the rows lack a size; the others show once, few, many or a class for expanded clones.

D gene	V gene	clone size	J gene	CDR3 DNA	CDR3 protein
TRBD1	TRBV6-1	few	TRBJ2-7	TGTGCCACTTCAGTATCTCTGACAGGGTTGTACGAGCAGTACTTC	CATSVSLTGLYEQYF
NA	TRBV7-9	NA	TRBJ2-1	TGTGCCAGCAGCCCCCCGTTGCCCTACAATGAGCAGTTCTTC	CASSPPLPYNEQFF
NA	TRBV27	NA	TRBJ1-4	TGTGCCAGCAGTTTATCGAAGAGTCGGGGCACGACAGGAACAAGTGGAAAACTGTTTTTT	CASSLSKSRGTTGTSGKLFF
TRBD1	TRBV6-1	few	TRBJ1-2	TGTGCCAGCAGTTACAGAAGACAGGGGCATCGGGGGTATGGCTACACCTTC	CASSYRRQGHRGYGYTF
NA	TRBV27	NA	TRBJ2-1	TGTGCCAGCAGTTTAGACTCCGGGCCGTCCTACAATGAGCAGTTCTTC	CASSLDSGPSYNEQFF
NA	TRBV6-6	NA	TRBJ1-6	TGTGCCAGCACTACGGGCCCCAACTCACCCCTCCACTTT	CASTTGPNSPLHF
TRBD2	TRBV20-1	NA	TRBJ2-1	TGCAGTGCTAGAGGGTCTAGCGGGGGAAATGAGCAGTTCTTC	CSARGSSGGNEQFF
NA	TRBV28	NA	TRBJ2-3	TGTGCCAGCAGCCCCATACTAAGCACAGATACGCAGTATTTT	CASSPILSTDTQYF
NA	TRBV6-2/TRBV6-3	NA	TRBJ1-4	TGTGCCAGCAGTTCTCCTTTTGAGGACGACGGTGAAAAACTGTTTTTT	CASSSPFEDDGEKLFF
NA	TRBV29-1	few	TRBJ1-1	TGCAGCGTTAAATGGACCCTGAACACTGAAGCTTTCTTT	CSVKWTLNTEAFF
NA	TRBV29-1	NA	TRBJ1-1	TGCAGCGGGAGGCAGGGAGGGGAAACTGAAGCTTTCTTT	CSGRQGGETEAFF
NA	TRBV7-8	many	TRBJ2-3	TGTGCCAGCAGCTTAGGGGGCTTACTAGGTATAGATACGCAGTATTTT	CASSLGGLLGIDTQYF
NA	TRBV19	many	TRBJ2-1	TGTGCCAGTAGTATGGACAGCTACAATGAGCAGTTCTTC	CASSMDSYNEQFF
TRBD1	TRBV6-5	NA	TRBJ2-3	TGTGCCAGCAGTTACTCCGCCGGGACAGGTACTAGCACAGATACGCAGTATTTT	CASSYSAGTGTSTDTQYF
NA	TRBV6-5	NA	TRBJ1-4	TGTGCCAGCAGTTATTCCGGGCCACTGGGGGAAAAACTGTTTTTT	CASSYSGPLGEKLFF
NA	TRBV7-8	many	TRBJ2-2	TGTGCCAGCAAACGGCTCGGGGGCCCGAACACCGGGGAGCTGTTTTTT	CASKRLGGPNTGELFF
TRBD2	TRBV6-1	NA	TRBJ2-3	TGTGCCAGCAGCTTTGGACTAGCGCTTCTCACAGATACGCAGTATTTT	CASSFGLALLTDTQYF
NA	TRBV20-1	NA	TRBJ1-6	TGCAGTGCTAGCCCAAGCGGGGGGAATTCACCCCTCCACTTT	CSASPSGGNSPLHF
NA	TRBV7-3	once	TRBJ2-1	TGTGCCAGCAGCTTACCGGGGCGGAATGAGCAGTCCTTC	CASSLPGRNEQSF
NA	TRBV6-1	NA	TRBJ1-1	TGTGCCAGCAGTGATAAGAGGAACACTGAAGCTTTCTTT	CASSDKRNTEAFF
NA	TRBV3-1	once	TRBJ2-6	TGTGCCAGCAGCCAAGGATTCTCCTCTGGGGCCAACGTCCTGACTTTC	CASSQGFSSGANVLTF
NA	TRBV7-2	NA	TRBJ2-5	TGTGTCAGCAGCTTACACCCGCCTCGTGGGCAAGAGACCCAGTACTTT	CVSSLHPPRGQETQYF
NA	TRBV5-6	NA	TRBJ2-5	TGTGCCAGCAGCTCGGGACTTCCCCAAGAGACCCAGTACTTC	CASSSGLPQETQYF
NA	TRBV7-9	many	TRBJ2-3	TGTGCCAGCGGACTTTCCCCGGTGGATACGCAGTATTTT	CASGLSPVDTQYF
NA	TRBV12-3/TRBV12-4	few	TRBJ1-5	TGTGCCAGCAGTTTCTTTGGGGGGGCGGGTCAGCCCCAGCATTTT	CASSFFGGAGQPQHF
TRBD1	TRBV6-5	few	TRBJ2-6	TGTGCCAGCAGCATTACTGACAGGGTCCCCTCTGGGGCCAACGTCCTGACTTTC	CASSITDRVPSGANVLTF
NA	TRBV7-2	many	TRBJ2-3	TGTGCCAGCAGCCCCGTGGAGGTCGAGTCCTTAAGGGCTACGCAGTATTTT	CASSPVEVESLRATQYF
NA	TRBV2	NA	TRBJ2-5	TGTGCCAGCAAAGGGTCGGTAGAGACCCAGTACTTC	CASKGSVETQYF
TRBD2	TRBV19	NA	TRBJ2-1	TGTGCCAGTAGTATGGGAGGGGCTCCATACAATGAGCAGTTCTTC	CASSMGGAPYNEQFF
NA	TRBV12-3/TRBV12-4	many	TRBJ2-3	TGTGCCAGCTTGGGTGGGGATACGCAGTATTTT	CASLGGDTQYF
NA	TRBV7-2	many	TRBJ2-5	TGTGCCAGCAGCTTAGAGGGGATGCACGACTTAGAAGAGACCCAGTACTTC	CASSLEGMHDLEETQYF
NA	TRBV29-1	NA	TRBJ2-7	TGCAGCGTTGAAGGTGGGATTGGGCAGTACTTC	CSVEGGIGQYF
TRBD2	TRBV7-8	many	TRBJ2-1	TGTGCCAGCAGCCCGACTAGCGGGGAGGGAGGTGAGCAGTTCTTC	CASSPTSGEGGEQFF
NA	TRBV7-6	many	TRBJ2-6	TGTGCCAGCAGCCCGGCGCCCGCTGGGGCCAACGTCCTGACTTTC	CASSPAPAGANVLTF
NA	TRBV28	NA	TRBJ1-1	TGTGCCAGCAGTCCGGACCGCTCGAACACTGAAGCTTTCTTT	CASSPDRSNTEAFF
NA	TRBV19	NA	TRBJ2-5	TGTGCCAGTAGTAGCCCCCAGGGACTCCAAGAGACCCAGTACTTC	CASSSPQGLQETQYF
NA	TRBV29-1	NA	TRBJ2-7	TGCAGTGGTGGAGGGGACTCCTACGAGCAGTACTTC	CSGGGDSYEQYF
NA	TRBV6-1	NA	TRBJ1-6	TGTGCCAGCAGTGAAACAAGGGGGGGATTTAATTCACCCCTCCACTTT	CASSETRGGFNSPLHF
NA	TRBV27	few	TRBJ2-1	TGTGCCAGCAGTTTTGACAGGAACAATGAGCAGTTCTTC	CASSFDRNNEQFF
NA	TRBV28	NA	TRBJ2-4	TGTGCCAGCCGTTCCGACAAACTAGCCAAAAACATTCAGTACTTC	CASRSDKLAKNIQYF
TRBD1	TRBV15	NA	TRBJ2-5	TGTGCCACCACCCTACAGGGGGTTCAAGAGACCCAGTACTTC	CATTLQGVQETQYF
NA	TRBV4-2	NA	TRBJ2-2	TGTGCCAGCAGCCAGAGAAAGGGGGAGCTGTTTTTT	CASSQRKGELFF
TRBD1	TRBV5-1	NA	TRBJ2-1	TGCGCCAGCATAGACAGGGGCGGGGACAATGAGCAGTTCTTC	CASIDRGGDNEQFF